This T cell receptor (beta chain) was sequenced during a study of OX40 agonist ivuxolimab in advanced cancers. Study-level background: Ivuxolimab, an agonistic anti-OX40 (CD134) antibody, was given to patients. Three patients, one with hepatocellular carcinoma and two with cutaneous melanoma, achieved partial responses.

This CDR3 spans 15 amino acids. Germline values: CDR1 LNHDA, CDR2 SQIVND (reference sequence). Any history of autoimmune disease or systemic immunosuppression disqualified patients. Here immunoSEQ multiplex PCR was the method, and the copy in TCRdb shows in-frame clones only, minus some. Of 45,000 to 50,000 clones listed, around 90% are singletons. Regarding this clone: Its antigen is currently unknown.

The study, taken as a whole, reports: The authors also found low normalized T-cell clonal expansion in some nonresponders.

The source was CD4+ or CD8+ T cells sorted from blood, collected in a trial of the OX40 agonist ivuxolimab. The clonotype was recovered from an adult with an advanced solid tumor such as melanoma, head and neck, liver or kidney cancer. The rearrangement uses TRBV19 and TRBJ2-5; 7 bases are shared with TRBD1. The DNA end favors TRBJ2-7, so the J call may be wrong. This CDR3 reads CASSTRQGRLAEQYF. The CDR3 DNA is TGTGCCAGTAGTACCCGACAGGGCCGGCTCGCCGAGCAGTACTTC.